The sequence of this T cell receptor beta chain was determined in a study of cytomegalovirus exposure and HLA in healthy donors. Germline values: CDR1 SGHTA, CDR2 FQGTGA. This CDR3 spans 16 amino acids. V was clipped by 5 bases and J by 8 bases; unmatched bases: 10. Primers for the PCR totalled 60 Vbeta and 13 Jbeta. TCRdb's table, derived via immunoSEQ multiplex PCR, lists solely in-frame clones and lacks some. The sample has around 97,000 clones, over 70% seen once. This clone came up once. Specimen: PBMCs. This sequence joins TRBV7-3 and TRBJ2-1, with 12 positions matching TRBD2. The source of this sequence is a man aged 45 to 65 in good health and CMV-seropositive. CDR3: CASSVSRTSGKDEQFF. The CDR3 DNA reads as TGTGCCAGCAGCGTATCCCGGACTAGCGGGAAGGATGAGCAGTTCTTC. Based on the CDR3 plus reference TRBV7-3 and TRBJ2-1, the full variable domain is GAGVSQTPSNKVTEKGKYVELRCDPISGHTALYWYRQSLGQGPEFLIYFQGTGAADDSGLPNDRFFAVRPEGSVSTLKIQRTERGDSAVYLCASSVSRTSGKDEQFFGPGTRLTVL.